The 14 T cell receptor beta chains below all came from one sample that was sequenced in a study of identifying expanded T cells in peripheral blood. The assay was immunoSEQ multiplex PCR, and TCRdb's table has in-frame clones only and misses some. Of 80,000 or so clones in the sample, approximately 84% were seen once. The sequencing input was blood. Receptor source: a person between 18 and 75 years old in good health.

V usage is TRBV5-6 and J usage is TRBJ2-7; TRBD1 agrees at 8 bases. After removal of 2 bases from V and 3 bases from J, the junction contained 1 base not matched to a gene. The V gene's germline CDR1 is SGHDT and CDR2 YYEEEE. The CDR3 consists of 13 residues. The CDR3 DNA reads as TGTGCCAGCAGCTTTACAGGGGGCTACGAGCAGTACTTC. Translating it yields CASSFTGGYEQYF.

The chain has TRBV28 and TRBJ2-1; 8 bases are a match to TRBD2. Trimming removed 3 bases from V and 10 bases from J; junction bases left unmatched: 17. CDR1 MDHEN and CDR2 SYDVKM come from the germline V gene. The length of the CDR3 is 17 residues. The CDR3 sequence: CASSFLHWREAGREQFF. The CDR3 coding sequence is TGTGCCAGCAGTTTTCTCCATTGGCGGGAGGCAGGTAGGGAGCAGTTCTTC.

In its sample, this clone was seen once. The chain recombines TRBV13 with TRBJ2-6; no clear D. V was clipped by 5 bases and J by 0 bases, with 11 bases between them. The germline V gene encodes CDR1 PRHDT and CDR2 FYEKMQ (reference sequence). CDR3 size: 16 residues. The CDR3: CASSPRQNSGANVLTF. The DNA for the CDR3 is TGTGCCAGCAGCCCACGTCAAAACTCTGGGGCCAACGTCCTGACTTTC.

This clone was seen ten or more times. CDR3 nucleotides: TGTGCGCATGGAGTACGGGAGGCCCTCCCTAGGGACCAGTACTTC. This translates into CAHGVREALPRDQYF. The rearrangement uses TRBV30 and TRBJ2-7; TRBD2 matches at 7 bases. The CDR3 runs to 15 residues. CDR1 is GTSNPN, CDR2 SVGIG, per germline (reference sequence).

This clone appeared once. The CDR3 bases are TGTGCCAGCAGCTTGGTTGTCCTGCAAGAGACCCAGTACTTC. It is translated as CASSLVVLQETQYF. J is TRBJ2-5 and V is TRBV5-6; no firm D call. Germline-derived CDR1 and CDR2 are SGHDT and YYEEEE. Trimming took 0 bases from V and 2 from J, leaving 8 bases between them. CDR3 size: 14 residues.

This clone was recorded at least ten times. This chain links TRBV7-9 with TRBJ2-3; 11 nucleotides line up with TRBD1. Germline CDR1 and CDR2: SEHNR and FQNEAQ (reference sequence). V was pared by 1 base and J by 4 bases, with 7 bases of the junction left unmatched. The CDR3 loop spans 17 amino acids. The CDR3 region is CASSLVPGQGAADTQYF. CDR3 nucleotide sequence: TGTGCCAGCAGCTTAGTACCTGGACAGGGGGCCGCAGATACGCAGTATTTT.

V is TRBV29-1 and J is TRBJ1-2; 7 bases fit TRBD1. Germline V gives CDR1 SQVTM, CDR2 ANQGSEA. J gave up 8 bases and V 2 bases, and 8 bases lay outside the gene matches. The CDR3 spans 13 residues. CDR3 nucleotides: TGCAGCGTTGAAATGTGGGGGGACAGCGGCTACACCTTC. It yields the protein CSVEMWGDSGYTF. The whole variable domain, remainder taken from reference TRBV29-1 and TRBJ1-2, is SAVISQKPSRDICQRGTSLTIQCQVDSQVTMMFWYRQQPGQSLTLIATANQGSEATYESGFVIDKFPISRPNLTFSTLTVSNMSPEDSSIYLCSVEMWGDSGYTFGSGTRLTVV.

The chain has TRBV7-2 and TRBJ1-2; the D gene is possibly TRBD1 (5 bases). Trimming shortened V by 2 bases and J by 4 bases, and 14 bases separated the two germline ends. CDR3 length: 15 amino acids. The germline V gene has CDR1 SGHTA and CDR2 FQGNSA. In DNA form, the CDR3 reads TGTGCCAGCAGCTTAAACGGACAAAACCCCTATGGCTACACCTTC. Its translation: CASSLNGQNPYGYTF.

This sequence joins TRBV7-9 and TRBJ2-1; D is unclear. CDR3 length: 12 residues. V was shortened by 3 bases and J by 5 bases, with 5 bases between the two germline ends. CDR1 SEHNR and CDR2 FQNEAQ come from the germline V gene (reference sequence). The CDR3 sequence is CASSFSNNEQFF. CDR3 nucleotide sequence: TGTGCCAGCAGCTTTAGTAACAATGAGCAGTTCTTC.

The chain recombines TRBV14 with TRBJ2-1; TRBD2 matches at 11 bases. The CDR3 consists of 17 residues. Germline CDR1 and CDR2: SGHDN and FVKESK. V lost 3 bases to trimming and J lost 3 bases; unmatched junction nucleotides: 7. CDR3 DNA sequence: TGTGCCAGCAGCCATCAGCTAGCGGGAGGATACTACAATGAGCAGTTCTTC. Residues: CASSHQLAGGYYNEQFF. The full variable domain, with the rest looked up from reference TRBV14 and TRBJ2-1, is EAGVTQFPSHSVIEKGQTVTLRCDPISGHDNLYWYRRVMGKEIKFLLHFVKESKQDESGMPNNRFLAERTGGTYSTLKVQPAELEDSGVYFCASSHQLAGGYYNEQFFGPGTRLTVL.

This clone was detected a few times. The chain employs TRBV7-9 and TRBJ1-1; D is undetermined. CDR1 is SEHNR and CDR2 is FQNEAQ in the germline V gene (reference sequence). V was cut by 5 bases and J by 2 bases, with 12 bases left in between. The CDR3 is 14 residues long. CDR3 DNA: TGTGCCAGCAGCCCAGACCTATCCAACACTGAAGCTTTCTTT. This gives the protein CASSPDLSNTEAFF.

The table lists this clone with a count of one. V and J are TRBV28 and TRBJ1-5; no firm D call. The ends were cut back, 3 bases at V and 0 bases at J, with 12 bases in the middle. This CDR3 is 16 amino acids long. Germline V gene data show CDR1 as MDHEN and CDR2 as SYDVKM. CDR3 DNA sequence: TGTGCCAGCAGTTTCGGCGCGCGATATAGCAATCAGCCCCAGCATTTT. Its translation: CASSFGARYSNQPQHF.

The chain links TRBV7-8 to TRBJ2-1; tentatively, D is TRBD2 (6 bases). Looked up from germline, CDR1 is SGHVS and CDR2 is FQNEAQ. There are 15 residues in the CDR3. V was cut by 0 bases and J by 9 bases, with 15 bases left in between. The CDR3 nucleotides read TGTGCCAGCAGCTTAGCGCCTAACGGGAGAGTTGAGCAGTTCTTC. Translating it yields CASSLAPNGRVEQFF. The full variable domain, completed using reference TRBV7-8 and TRBJ2-1, is GAGVSQSPRYKVAKRGQDVALRCDPISGHVSLFWYQQALGQGPEFLTYFQNEAQLDKSGLPSDRFFAERPEGSVSTLKIQRTQQEDSAVYLCASSLAPNGRVEQFFGPGTRLTVL.

This clone was counted a single time. The chain links TRBV27 to TRBJ1-2; D might be TRBD1 (6 bases). CDR1 MNHEY and CDR2 SMNVEV come from the germline V gene (reference sequence). The CDR3 has 15 amino acids. Deletions cut 5 bases from V and 5 bases from J, with 18 bases between. This CDR3 reads CASSLQTGWKYGYTF. The CDR3 nucleotides are TGTGCCAGCAGTCTTCAGACAGGCTGGAAGTATGGCTACACCTTC.